Included here is one T cell receptor beta chain sequence, with context. The antigen is not known. The time point is: late sampling 161 to 241 days after vaccination in a few convalescent patients. Treatment meaning: roughly 11-day PBMC culture with coronavirus spike peptide pools or control peptides (ViraFEST assay). A negative selection step was used to isolate CD4+ T cells once culture had run for less than 13 days. CDR3 size: 15 residues. Germline CDR1 reads SGHAT; CDR2 reads FQNNGV. The ends were cut back, 3 bases at V and 4 bases at J, with 15 bases in the middle. Sequencing of the DNA from cultured CD4+ T cells was carried out with the Oncomine TCR Beta short-read assay. Each CDR3 protein gets one entry after TCRdb re-called the PCR reads with MiXCR. The table lists around 15,000 distinct CDR3 sequences, about 50% of them singletons, with around a sixth in the top ten. These data come from a study of vaccination and CD4 T cells after COVID-19.

Study-wide results and caveats: Convalescent participants were relatively few, and none had early post-infection timepoints studied.

Sequencing was performed on CD4+ T cells from blood, cultured in vitro, taken about 7 months after SARS-CoV-2 vaccination. The chain recombines TRBV11-2 with TRBJ1-1; tentatively, D is TRBD1 (6 bases). This receptor was obtained from a human donor who had recovered from COVID-19. Written as DNA, the CDR3 is TGTGCCAGCAGCTTTAATGGGGGCTCGGGCACTGAAGCTTTCTTT. Amino acids: CASSFNGGSGTEAFF.